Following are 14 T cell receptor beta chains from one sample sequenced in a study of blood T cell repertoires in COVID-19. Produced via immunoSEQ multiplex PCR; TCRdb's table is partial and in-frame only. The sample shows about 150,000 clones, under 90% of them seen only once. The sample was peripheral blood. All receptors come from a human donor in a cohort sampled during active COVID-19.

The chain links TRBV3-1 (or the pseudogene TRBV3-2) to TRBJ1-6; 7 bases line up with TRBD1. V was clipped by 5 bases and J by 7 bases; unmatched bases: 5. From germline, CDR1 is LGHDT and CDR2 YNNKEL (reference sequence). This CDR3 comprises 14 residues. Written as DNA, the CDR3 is TGTGCCAGCAGCATAACAGGGGTGAATTCACCCCTCCACTTT. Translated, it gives CASSITGVNSPLHF.

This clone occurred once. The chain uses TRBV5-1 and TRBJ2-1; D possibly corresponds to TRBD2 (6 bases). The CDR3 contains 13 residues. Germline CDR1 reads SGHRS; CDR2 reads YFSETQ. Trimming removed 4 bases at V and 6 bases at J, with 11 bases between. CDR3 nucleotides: TGCGCCAGCAGCCCGGGAGTTTCCAATGAGCAGTTCTTC. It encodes CASSPGVSNEQFF.

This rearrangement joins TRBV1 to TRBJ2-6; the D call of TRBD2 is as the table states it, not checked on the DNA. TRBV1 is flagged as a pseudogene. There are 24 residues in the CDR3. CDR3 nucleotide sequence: TGCACCAGCAGCCAAGCACGAGGAAATGGCGGACTAGCGGGGGGCAACTCTGGGGCCAACGTCCTGACTTTC. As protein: CTSSQARGNGGLAGGNSGANVLTF.

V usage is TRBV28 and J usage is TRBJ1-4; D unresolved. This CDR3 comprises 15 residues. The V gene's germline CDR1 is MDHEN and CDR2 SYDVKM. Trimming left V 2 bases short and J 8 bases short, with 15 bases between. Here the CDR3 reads CASSLGVRVDEKLFF. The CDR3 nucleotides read TGTGCCAGCAGTTTAGGTGTCCGGGTTGACGAAAAACTGTTTTTT.

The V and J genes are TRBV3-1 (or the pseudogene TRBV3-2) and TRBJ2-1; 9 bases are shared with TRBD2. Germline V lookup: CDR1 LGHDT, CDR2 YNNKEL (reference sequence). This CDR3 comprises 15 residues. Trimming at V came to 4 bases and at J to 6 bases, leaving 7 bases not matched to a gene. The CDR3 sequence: CASSLGVAGVNEQFF. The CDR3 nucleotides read TGTGCCAGCAGCCTGGGAGTAGCGGGAGTCAATGAGCAGTTCTTC.

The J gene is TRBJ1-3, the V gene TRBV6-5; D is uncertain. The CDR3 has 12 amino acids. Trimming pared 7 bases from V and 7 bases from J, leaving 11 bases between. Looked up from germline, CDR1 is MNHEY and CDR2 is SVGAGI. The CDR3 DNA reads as TGTGCCAGCACCCCCGGGGAGAACACCATATATTTT. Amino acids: CASTPGENTIYF.

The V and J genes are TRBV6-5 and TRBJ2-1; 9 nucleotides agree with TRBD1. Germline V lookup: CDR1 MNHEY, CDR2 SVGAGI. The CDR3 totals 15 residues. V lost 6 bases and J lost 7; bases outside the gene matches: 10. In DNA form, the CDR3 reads TGTGCCAGCAGCCCACGGGGACAGGGTTCGAATGAGCAGTTCTTC. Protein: CASSPRGQGSNEQFF.

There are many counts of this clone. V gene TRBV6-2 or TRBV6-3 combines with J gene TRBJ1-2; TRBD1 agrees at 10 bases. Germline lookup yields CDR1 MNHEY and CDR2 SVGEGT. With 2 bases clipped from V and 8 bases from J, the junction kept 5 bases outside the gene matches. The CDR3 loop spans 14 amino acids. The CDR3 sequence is CASSYPDRGYGYTF. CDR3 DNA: TGTGCCAGCAGTTACCCGGACAGGGGGTACGGCTACACCTTC.

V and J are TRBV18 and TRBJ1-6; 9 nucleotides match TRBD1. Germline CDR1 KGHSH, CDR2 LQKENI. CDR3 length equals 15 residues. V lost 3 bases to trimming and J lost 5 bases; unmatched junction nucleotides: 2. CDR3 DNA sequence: TGTGCCAGCTCACCCGGGACAGGGAATAATTCACCCCTCCACTTT. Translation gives CASSPGTGNNSPLHF.

The CDR3 sequence is CASSTRQSDGYTF. The CDR3 nucleotides are TGTGCCAGCAGCACAAGACAGAGCGATGGCTACACCTTC. The chain combines TRBV7-6 with TRBJ1-2; a possible D gene is TRBD1 (5 bases). Germline V gene sequence: CDR1 SGHVS, CDR2 FNYEAQ. V dropped 5 bases and J dropped 6 bases, with 13 bases sitting between them. This CDR3 comprises 13 residues.

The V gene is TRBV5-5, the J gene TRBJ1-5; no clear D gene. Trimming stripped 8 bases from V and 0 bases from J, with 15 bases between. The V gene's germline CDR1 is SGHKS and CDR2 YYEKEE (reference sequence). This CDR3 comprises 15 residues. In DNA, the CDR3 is TGTGCCAGTCGCAGCGGGGAAAATAGCAATCAGCCCCAGCATTTT. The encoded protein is CASRSGENSNQPQHF. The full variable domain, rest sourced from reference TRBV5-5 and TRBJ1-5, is DAGVTQSPTHLIKTRGQQVTLRCSPISGHKSVSWYQQVLGQGPQFIFQYYEKEERGRGNFPDRFSARQFPNYSSELNVNALLLGDSALYLCASRSGENSNQPQHFGDGTRLSIL.

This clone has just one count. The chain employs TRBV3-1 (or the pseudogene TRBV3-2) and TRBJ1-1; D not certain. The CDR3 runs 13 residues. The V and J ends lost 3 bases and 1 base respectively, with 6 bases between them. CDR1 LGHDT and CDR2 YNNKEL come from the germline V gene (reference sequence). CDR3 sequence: CASSQGENTEAFF. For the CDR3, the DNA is TGTGCCAGCAGCCAGGGAGAGAACACTGAAGCTTTCTTT.

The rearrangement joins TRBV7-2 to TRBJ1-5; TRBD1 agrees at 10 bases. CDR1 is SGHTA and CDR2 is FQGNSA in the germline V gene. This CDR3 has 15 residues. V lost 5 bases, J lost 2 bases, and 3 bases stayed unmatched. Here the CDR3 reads CASSAGTGGNQPQHF. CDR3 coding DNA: TGTGCCAGCAGCGCAGGGACAGGGGGCAATCAGCCCCAGCATTTT.

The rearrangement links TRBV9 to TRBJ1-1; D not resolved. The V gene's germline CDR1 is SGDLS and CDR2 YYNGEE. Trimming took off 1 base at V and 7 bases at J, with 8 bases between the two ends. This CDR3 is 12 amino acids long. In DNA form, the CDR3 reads TGTGCCAGCAGCGTACAGGATCATGAAGCTTTCTTT. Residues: CASSVQDHEAFF.